The present entry profiles one TCR beta chain with its context. This entry comes from a study of T cell changes during pregnancy in multiple sclerosis. After removal of 4 bases from V and 3 bases from J, the junction contained 4 bases not matched to a gene. The CDR3 loop spans 15 amino acids. Germline CDR1 reads MNHEY; CDR2 reads SVGAGI. Clones were read by immunoSEQ multiplex PCR, and TCRdb kept only the in-frame ones, dropping some. There are tens of thousands of clones in the sample; 80% to 95% occur only once, and 2.5% to 3.5% lies in the top ten. The chain has TRBV6-5 and TRBJ2-2; 8 bases agree with TRBD2. This TCR derives from a female donor in good health, enrolled as a control in a pregnancy study. The starting material was peripheral blood, obtained in the third trimester of pregnancy. In DNA, the CDR3 is TGTGCCAGCAGTTCTATAGCGGGATACACCGGGGAGCTGTTTTTT. The encoded protein is CASSSIAGYTGELFF.